Given below is one T cell receptor (beta chain) in context. Libraries were prepared by immunoSEQ multiplex PCR; TCRdb keeps only in-frame clonotypes and omits some of them. The data show approximately 160,000 clones, 70% to 90% seen once. The entry originates in a study of cytomegalovirus exposure and HLA in healthy donors. For the study at large: The roughly 110 validation repertoires were reported in a later analysis to have been generated on the same platform as the approximately 700 first-cohort repertoires.

CDR3 length: 13 residues. V lost 1 base, J lost 8 bases, and 11 bases lay in between. The V gene's germline CDR1 is MDHEN and CDR2 SYDVKM. The chain uses TRBV28 and TRBJ1-2; maybe TRBD1 (6 bases). The sequence was obtained from a woman in her twenties or thirties in good health and CMV-seronegative. Source material: PBMCs. The CDR3 is CASSLSTGPGYTF. CDR3 in DNA: TGTGCCAGCAGTTTATCTACAGGGCCGGGCTACACCTTC.